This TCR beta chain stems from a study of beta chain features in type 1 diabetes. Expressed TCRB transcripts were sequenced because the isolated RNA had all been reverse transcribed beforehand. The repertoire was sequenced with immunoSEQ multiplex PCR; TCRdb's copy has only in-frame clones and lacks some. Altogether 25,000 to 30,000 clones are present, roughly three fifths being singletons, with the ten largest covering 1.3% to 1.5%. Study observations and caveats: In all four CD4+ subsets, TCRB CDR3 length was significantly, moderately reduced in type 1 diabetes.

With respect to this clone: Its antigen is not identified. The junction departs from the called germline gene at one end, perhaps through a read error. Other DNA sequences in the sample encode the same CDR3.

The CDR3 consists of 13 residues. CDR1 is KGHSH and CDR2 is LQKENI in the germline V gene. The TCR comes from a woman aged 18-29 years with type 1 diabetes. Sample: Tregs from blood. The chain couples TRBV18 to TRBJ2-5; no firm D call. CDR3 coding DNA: TGCGCCAGCTCACCCAACTTAGAAAGGAGCCAGTACTTC. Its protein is CASSPNLERSQYF.